What follows describes a single TCR beta chain. The sample belongs to a study of T cells in tuberculosis. Thawed, overnight-rested PBMC were stained with GMM-loaded CD1B tetramer, viability dye and anti-CD3, then sorted. CD1B tetramers were loaded with Rhodococcus equi-derived C32 glucose monomycolate. Germline V CDR1 and CDR2: LNHDA, SQIVND (reference sequence). CDR3 size: 15 residues. V was clipped by 5 bases and J by 0 bases; unmatched bases: 2. TCRdb keeps only in-frame clones here, not all; method: immunoSEQ multiplex PCR. Altogether some 90,000 clones are present, roughly 91% being singletons, with the ten largest covering less than 2.5%.

V usage is TRBV19 and J usage is TRBJ2-2; 8 bases are a match to TRBD2. The clonotype was recovered from an adult woman with latent tuberculosis. The sequenced sample was CD1b-GMM tetramer-negative cells sorted from PBMCs. The CDR3 protein is CASSQGLANTGELFF. CDR3 in DNA: TGTGCCAGTAGTCAGGGACTAGCGAACACCGGGGAGCTGTTTTTT.